The next 9 T cell receptor beta chains were all read from a single sample in a study of technical replicates of blood from four donors. Here immunoSEQ multiplex PCR was the method, and the copy in TCRdb shows in-frame clones only, minus some. The data hold 65,000 to 90,000 clones, with about 93% observed a single time. Sequenced sample: T cells isolated from PBMCs. The source of these receptors is a human donor in good health.

The chain carries TRBV10-3 and TRBJ1-5; D uncertain. Germline V gene sequence: CDR1 ENHRY, CDR2 SYGVKD. V was clipped by 3 bases and J by 3 bases, with 12 bases between them. This CDR3 spans 15 amino acids. CDR3 amino acids: CAISDPPGLNQPQHF. The CDR3 DNA follows: TGTGCCATCAGTGATCCCCCCGGTCTCAATCAGCCCCAGCATTTT.

The J gene is TRBJ1-3, the V gene TRBV21-1; the table's D gene call, TRBD1, was not cross checked with the DNA. TRBV21-1 constitutes a pseudogene. CDR3 size: 16 residues. CDR3: CASSPLDRASGNTIYF. CDR3 coding DNA: TGTGCCAGCAGCCCTTTGGACAGGGCCTCTGGAAACACCATATATTTT.

The rearrangement joins TRBV19 to TRBJ1-2; D call uncertain. CDR3 size: 15 residues. The germline V gene encodes CDR1 LNHDA and CDR2 SQIVND (reference sequence). Deletions cut 3 bases from V and 4 bases from J, with 15 bases between. The CDR3 region has the DNA TGTGCCAGTAGTATTGGAGGTCCTCACTCCTATGGCTACACCTTC. Protein product: CASSIGGPHSYGYTF.

This chain links TRBV4-1 with TRBJ2-1; 9 bases fit TRBD2. Per germline, CDR1 MGHRA and CDR2 YSYEKL. CDR3 length: 15 amino acids. V was pared by 5 bases and J by 5 bases, with 7 bases of the junction left unmatched. The CDR3 loop reads CASSLAGVTHNEQFF. Here the CDR3 DNA reads TGCGCCAGCAGCTTAGCGGGAGTTACGCACAATGAGCAGTTCTTC.

The V gene is TRBV4-2, the J gene TRBJ1-3; weak D call: TRBD1 (5 bases). V was cut by 0 bases and J by 2 bases, with 8 bases left in between. The CDR3 has 15 residues. The V gene's germline CDR1 is LGHNA and CDR2 YNFKEQ. The CDR3 coding sequence is TGTGCCAGCAGCCAAGATTGGGGGGCTGGAAACACCATATATTTT. It yields the protein CASSQDWGAGNTIYF.

The chain joins TRBV4-3 to TRBJ2-1, with 7 bases matching TRBD2. The CDR3 runs to 15 residues. The ends lost 4 bases at V and 6 bases at J; junction bases unmatched: 9. Germline V CDR1 and CDR2: LGHNA, YSLEER. The CDR3 here is CASSPLGRAGNEQFF. CDR3 DNA: TGCGCCAGCAGCCCACTTGGGAGGGCCGGCAATGAGCAGTTCTTC.

The V call is TRBV15, the J call TRBJ2-3; D is ambiguous. Germline V gene data show CDR1 as LNHNV and CDR2 as YYDKDF (reference sequence). V was trimmed by 0 bases and J by 2 bases, leaving 9 bases between them. The CDR3 contains 15 residues. The CDR3 region has the DNA TGTGCCACCAGCAGAGATACACAGACCACAGATACGCAGTATTTT. Protein: CATSRDTQTTDTQYF.

The rearrangement uses TRBV11-2 and TRBJ2-1, with TRBD2 as a possible D gene (6 bases). CDR3 length: 15 residues. V was trimmed by 4 bases and J by 2 bases, leaving 12 bases between them. The germline V gene encodes CDR1 SGHAT and CDR2 FQNNGV. The CDR3 bases are TGTGCCAGCAGCTCCCGTGGCGGGACCTACAATGAGCAGTTCTTC. Translation gives CASSSRGGTYNEQFF.

J is TRBJ2-3 and V is TRBV11-2; D uncertain. CDR1 and CDR2 from the germline V gene are SGHAT and FQNNGV. V was shortened by 3 bases and J by 0 bases, with 19 bases between the two germline ends. The CDR3 loop spans 18 amino acids. CDR3 amino acids: CASSFSASSLSSTDTQYF. DNA of the CDR3: TGTGCCAGCAGCTTCTCCGCCTCCTCACTTTCTAGCACAGATACGCAGTATTTT.